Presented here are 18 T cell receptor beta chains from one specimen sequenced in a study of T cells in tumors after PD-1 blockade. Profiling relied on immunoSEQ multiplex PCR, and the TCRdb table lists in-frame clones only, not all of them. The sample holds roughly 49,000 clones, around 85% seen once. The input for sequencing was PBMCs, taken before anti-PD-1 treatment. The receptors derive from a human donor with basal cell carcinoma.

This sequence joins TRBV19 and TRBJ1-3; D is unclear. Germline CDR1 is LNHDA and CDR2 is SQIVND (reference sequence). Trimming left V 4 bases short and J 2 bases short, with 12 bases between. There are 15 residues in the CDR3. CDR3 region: CASSNPGGPGNTIYF. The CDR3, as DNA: TGTGCCAGTAGTAACCCGGGCGGACCTGGAAACACCATATATTTT.

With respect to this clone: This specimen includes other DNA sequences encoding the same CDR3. The CDR3 DNA reads as TGTGCCAGCAGCTTAGCAGGGTTTAACGAAAAACTGTTTTTT. This translates into CASSLAGFNEKLFF. The chain combines TRBV7-9 with TRBJ1-4; D is undetermined. Germline V CDR1 and CDR2: SEHNR, FQNEAQ (reference sequence). The CDR3 runs to 14 residues. V shed 0 bases and J shed 8 bases, with 10 bases lying between them.

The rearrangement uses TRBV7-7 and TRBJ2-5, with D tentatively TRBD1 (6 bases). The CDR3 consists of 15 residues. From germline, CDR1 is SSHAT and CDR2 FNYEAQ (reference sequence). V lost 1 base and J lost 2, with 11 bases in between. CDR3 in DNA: TGTGCCAGCAGCTTAGATGGGACAAAACAAGAGACCCAGTACTTC. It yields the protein CASSLDGTKQETQYF.

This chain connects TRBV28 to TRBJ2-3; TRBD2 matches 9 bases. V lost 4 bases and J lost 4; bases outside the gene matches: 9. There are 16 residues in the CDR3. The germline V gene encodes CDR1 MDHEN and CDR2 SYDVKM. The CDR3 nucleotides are TGTGCCAGCAGTTCGATCGGGCGGGGGGGCTCAGATACGCAGTATTTT. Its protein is CASSSIGRGGSDTQYF.

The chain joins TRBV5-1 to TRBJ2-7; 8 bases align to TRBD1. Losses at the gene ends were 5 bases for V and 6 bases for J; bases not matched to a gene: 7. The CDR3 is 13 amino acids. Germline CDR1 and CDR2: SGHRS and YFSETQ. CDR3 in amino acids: CASSRGQGGEQYF. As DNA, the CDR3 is TGCGCCAGCAGTAGAGGACAGGGCGGCGAGCAGTACTTC.

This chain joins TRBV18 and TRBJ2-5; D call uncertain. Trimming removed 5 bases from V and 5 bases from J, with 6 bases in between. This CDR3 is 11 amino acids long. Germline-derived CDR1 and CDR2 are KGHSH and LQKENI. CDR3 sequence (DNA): TGTGCCAGCTCAGGTATGGAGACCCAGTACTTC. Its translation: CASSGMETQYF.

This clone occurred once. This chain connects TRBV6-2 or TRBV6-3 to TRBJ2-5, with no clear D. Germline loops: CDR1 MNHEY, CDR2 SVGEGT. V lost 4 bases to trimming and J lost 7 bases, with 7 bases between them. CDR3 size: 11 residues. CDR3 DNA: TGTGCCAGCAGTTTTTACGGGACCCAGTACTTC. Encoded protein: CASSFYGTQYF.

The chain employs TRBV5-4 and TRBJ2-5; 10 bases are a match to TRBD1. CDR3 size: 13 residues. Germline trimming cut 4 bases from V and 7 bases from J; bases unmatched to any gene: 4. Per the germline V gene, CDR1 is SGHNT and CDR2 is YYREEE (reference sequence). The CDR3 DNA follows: TGTGCCAGCAGCGGGACAGGGGAGTGGACCCAGTACTTC. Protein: CASSGTGEWTQYF.

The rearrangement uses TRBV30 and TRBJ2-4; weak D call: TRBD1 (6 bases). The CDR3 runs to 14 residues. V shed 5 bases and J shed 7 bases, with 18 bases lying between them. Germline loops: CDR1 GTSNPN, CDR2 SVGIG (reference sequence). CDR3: CAWAGEAGANIQYF. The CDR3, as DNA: TGTGCCTGGGCAGGGGAAGCTGGGGCGAACATTCAGTACTTC.

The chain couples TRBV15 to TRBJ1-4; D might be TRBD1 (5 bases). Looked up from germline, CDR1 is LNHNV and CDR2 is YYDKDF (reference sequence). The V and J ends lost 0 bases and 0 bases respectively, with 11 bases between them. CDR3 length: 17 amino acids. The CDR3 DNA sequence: TGTGCCACCAGCAGAGATGGGACGGGGGCAACTAATGAAAAACTGTTTTTT. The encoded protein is CATSRDGTGATNEKLFF. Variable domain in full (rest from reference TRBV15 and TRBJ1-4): DAMVIQNPRYQVTQFGKPVTLSCSQTLNHNVMYWYQQKSSQAPKLLFHYYDKDFNNEADTPDNFQSRRPNTSFCFLDIRSPGLGDTAMYLCATSRDGTGATNEKLFFGSGTQLSVL.

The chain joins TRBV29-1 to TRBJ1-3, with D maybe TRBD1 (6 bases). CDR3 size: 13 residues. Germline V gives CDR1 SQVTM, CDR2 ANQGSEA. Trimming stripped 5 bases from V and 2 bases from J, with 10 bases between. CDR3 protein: CSVTQGTGNTIYF. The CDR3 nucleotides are TGCAGCGTTACACAGGGTACTGGAAACACCATATATTTT.

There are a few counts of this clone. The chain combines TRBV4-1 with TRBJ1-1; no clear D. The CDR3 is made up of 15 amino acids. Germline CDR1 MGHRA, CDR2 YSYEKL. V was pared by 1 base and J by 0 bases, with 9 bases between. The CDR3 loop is CASSQATEMNTEAFF. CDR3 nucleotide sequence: TGCGCCAGCAGCCAAGCGACGGAAATGAACACTGAAGCTTTCTTT.

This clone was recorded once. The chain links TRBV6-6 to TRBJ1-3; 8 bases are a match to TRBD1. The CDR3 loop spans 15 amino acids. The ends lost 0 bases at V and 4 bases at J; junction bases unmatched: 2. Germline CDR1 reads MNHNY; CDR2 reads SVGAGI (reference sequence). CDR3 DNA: TGTGCCAGCAGTTACTCGAACAGGGGGGGAAACACCATATATTTT. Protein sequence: CASSYSNRGGNTIYF.

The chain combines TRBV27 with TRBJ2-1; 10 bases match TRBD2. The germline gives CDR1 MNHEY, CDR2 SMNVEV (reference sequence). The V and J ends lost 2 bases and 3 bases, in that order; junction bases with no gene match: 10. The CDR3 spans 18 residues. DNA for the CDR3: TGTGCCAGCAGTTTAGCTAGCGGGGGCCCTACCGGCTACAATGAGCAGTTCTTC. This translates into CASSLASGGPTGYNEQFF.

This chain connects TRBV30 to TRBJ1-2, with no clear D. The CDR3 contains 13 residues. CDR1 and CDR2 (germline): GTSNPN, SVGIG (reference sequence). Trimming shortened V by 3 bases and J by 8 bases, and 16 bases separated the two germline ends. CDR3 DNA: TGTGCCTGGAGCTCAGGCCAGGTGGAGGGCTACACCTTC. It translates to CAWSSGQVEGYTF.

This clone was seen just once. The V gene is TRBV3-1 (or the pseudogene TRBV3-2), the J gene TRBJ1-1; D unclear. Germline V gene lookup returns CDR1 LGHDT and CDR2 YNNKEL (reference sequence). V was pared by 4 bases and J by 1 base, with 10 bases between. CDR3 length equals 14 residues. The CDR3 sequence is CASSPRTENTEAFF. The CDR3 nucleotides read TGTGCCAGCAGCCCCCGGACGGAGAACACTGAAGCTTTCTTT.

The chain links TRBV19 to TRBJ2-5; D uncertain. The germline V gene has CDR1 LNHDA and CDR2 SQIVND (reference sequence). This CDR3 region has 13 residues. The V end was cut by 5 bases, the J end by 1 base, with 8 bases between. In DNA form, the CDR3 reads TGTGCCAGTAGTCAGAACCTCCAAGAGACCCAGTACTTC. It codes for CASSQNLQETQYF.

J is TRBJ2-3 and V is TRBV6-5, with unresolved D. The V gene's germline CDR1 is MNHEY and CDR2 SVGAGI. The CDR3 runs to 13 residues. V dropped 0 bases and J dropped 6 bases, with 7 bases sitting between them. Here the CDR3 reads CASSYSSSDTQYF. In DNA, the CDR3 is TGTGCCAGCAGTTACTCGAGTTCCGATACGCAGTATTTT.